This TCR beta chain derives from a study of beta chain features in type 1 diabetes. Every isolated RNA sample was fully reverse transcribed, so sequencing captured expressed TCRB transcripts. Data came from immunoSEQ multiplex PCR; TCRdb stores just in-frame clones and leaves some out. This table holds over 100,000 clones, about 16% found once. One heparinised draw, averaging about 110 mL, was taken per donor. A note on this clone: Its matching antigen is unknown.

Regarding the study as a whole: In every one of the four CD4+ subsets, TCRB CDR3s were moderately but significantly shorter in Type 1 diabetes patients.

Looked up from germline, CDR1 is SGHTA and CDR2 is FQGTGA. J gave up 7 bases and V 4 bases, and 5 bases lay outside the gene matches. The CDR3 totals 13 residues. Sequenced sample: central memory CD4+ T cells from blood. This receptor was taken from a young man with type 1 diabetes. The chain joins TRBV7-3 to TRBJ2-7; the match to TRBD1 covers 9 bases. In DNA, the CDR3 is TGTGCCAGCAGCTCGGGACAGGGTCGGGAGCAGTACTTC. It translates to CASSSGQGREQYF.